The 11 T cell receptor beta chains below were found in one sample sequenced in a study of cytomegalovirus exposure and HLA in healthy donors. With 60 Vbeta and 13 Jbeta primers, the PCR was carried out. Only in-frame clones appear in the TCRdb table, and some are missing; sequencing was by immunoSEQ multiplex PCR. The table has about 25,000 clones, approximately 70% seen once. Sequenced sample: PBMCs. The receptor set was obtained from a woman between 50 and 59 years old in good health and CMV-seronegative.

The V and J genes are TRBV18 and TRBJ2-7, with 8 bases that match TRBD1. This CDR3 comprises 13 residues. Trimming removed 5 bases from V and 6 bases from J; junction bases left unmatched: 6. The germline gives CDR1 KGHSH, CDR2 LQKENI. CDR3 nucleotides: TGTGCCAGCTCATCGGACAGGGACGGCGAGCAGTACTTC. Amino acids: CASSSDRDGEQYF.

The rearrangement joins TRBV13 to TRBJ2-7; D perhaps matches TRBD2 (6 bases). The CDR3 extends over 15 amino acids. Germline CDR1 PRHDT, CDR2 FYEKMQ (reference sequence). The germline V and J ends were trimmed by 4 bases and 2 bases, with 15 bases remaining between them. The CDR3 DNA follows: TGTGCCAGCAGCTGGCTCGGGAGCTCCCCCTACGAGCAGTACTTC. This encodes CASSWLGSSPYEQYF.

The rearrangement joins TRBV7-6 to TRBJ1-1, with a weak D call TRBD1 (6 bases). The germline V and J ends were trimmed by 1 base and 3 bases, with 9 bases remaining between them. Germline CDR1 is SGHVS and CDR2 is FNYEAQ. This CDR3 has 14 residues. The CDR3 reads CASSLDRVDTEAFF. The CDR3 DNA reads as TGTGCCAGCAGCTTAGACAGGGTTGACACTGAAGCTTTCTTT. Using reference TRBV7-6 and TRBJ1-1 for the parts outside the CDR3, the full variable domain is GAGVSQSPRYKVTKRGQDVALRCDPISGHVSLYWYRQALGQGPEFLTYFNYEAQQDKSGLPNDRFSAERPEGSISTLTIQRTEQRDSAMYRCASSLDRVDTEAFFGQGTRLTVV.

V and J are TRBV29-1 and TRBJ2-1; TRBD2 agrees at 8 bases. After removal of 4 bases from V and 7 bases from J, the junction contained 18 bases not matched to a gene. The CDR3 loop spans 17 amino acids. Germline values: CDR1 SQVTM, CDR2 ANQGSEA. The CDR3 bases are TGCAGCGTTGGTTTTGGCGCGGGGGGACAAGGTGTGAATGAGCAGTTCTTC. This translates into CSVGFGAGGQGVNEQFF.

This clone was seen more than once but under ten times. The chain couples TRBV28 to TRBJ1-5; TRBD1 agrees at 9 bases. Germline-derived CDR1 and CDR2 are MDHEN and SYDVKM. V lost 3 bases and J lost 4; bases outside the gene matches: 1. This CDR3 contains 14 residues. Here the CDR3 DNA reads TGTGCCAGCAGTTTCGGGACAGGGAATCAGCCCCAGCATTTT. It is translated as CASSFGTGNQPQHF.

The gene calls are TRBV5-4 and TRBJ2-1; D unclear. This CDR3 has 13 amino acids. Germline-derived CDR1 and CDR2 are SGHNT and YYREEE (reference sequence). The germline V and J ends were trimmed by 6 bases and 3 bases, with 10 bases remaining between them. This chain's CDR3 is CASTRRNYNEQFF. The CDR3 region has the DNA TGTGCCAGCACGCGGCGGAACTACAATGAGCAGTTCTTC.

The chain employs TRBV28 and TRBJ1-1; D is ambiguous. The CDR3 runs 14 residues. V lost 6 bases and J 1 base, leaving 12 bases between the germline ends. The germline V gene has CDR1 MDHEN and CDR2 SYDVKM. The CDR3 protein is CASRRSSANTEAFF. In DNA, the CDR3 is TGTGCCAGCAGGAGATCTTCCGCGAACACTGAAGCTTTCTTT.

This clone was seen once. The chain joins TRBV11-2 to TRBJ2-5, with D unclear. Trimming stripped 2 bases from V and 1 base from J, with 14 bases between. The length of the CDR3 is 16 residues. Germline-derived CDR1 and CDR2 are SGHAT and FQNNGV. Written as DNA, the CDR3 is TGTGCCAGCAGCTTATCATTTTACAGAACCCAAGAGACCCAGTACTTC. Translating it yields CASSLSFYRTQETQYF.

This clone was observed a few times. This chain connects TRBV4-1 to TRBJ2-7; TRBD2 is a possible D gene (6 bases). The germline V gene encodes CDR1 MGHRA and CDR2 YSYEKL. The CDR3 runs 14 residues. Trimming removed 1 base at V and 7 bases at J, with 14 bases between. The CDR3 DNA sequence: TGCGCCAGCAGCCAAGGTGGGGGACTCATGGAGCAGTACTTC. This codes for CASSQGGGLMEQYF.

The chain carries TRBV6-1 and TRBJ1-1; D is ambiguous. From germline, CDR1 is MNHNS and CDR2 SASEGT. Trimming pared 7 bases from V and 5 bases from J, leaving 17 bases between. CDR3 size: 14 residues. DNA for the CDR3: TGTGCCAGCAAGTGGCGGGCGATTGGGACTGAAGCTTTCTTT. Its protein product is CASKWRAIGTEAFF.

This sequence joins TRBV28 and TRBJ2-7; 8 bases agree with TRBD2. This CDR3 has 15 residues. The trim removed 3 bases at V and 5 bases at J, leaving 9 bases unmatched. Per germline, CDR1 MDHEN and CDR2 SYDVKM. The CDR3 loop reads CASSLQAGDGNEQYF. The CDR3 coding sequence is TGTGCCAGCAGTTTGCAAGCGGGGGATGGCAACGAGCAGTACTTC.